The 6 T cell receptor beta chains in this list originate from one sample, sequenced in a study of cytomegalovirus exposure and HLA in healthy donors. PCR involved 60 Vbeta and 13 Jbeta primers. Profiling relied on immunoSEQ multiplex PCR, and the TCRdb table lists in-frame clones only, not all of them. Of fewer than 200,000 clones in the sample, 85% were seen once. The sample comprised PBMCs. Source of these receptors: a man between 18 and 35 years old in good health and CMV-seropositive.

The chain carries TRBV7-2 and TRBJ2-5, with a weak D call TRBD1 (7 bases). CDR3 length: 14 amino acids. CDR1 and CDR2 from the germline V gene are SGHTA and FQGNSA. V lost 8 bases and J lost 7, with 20 bases in between. The CDR3 nucleotides read TGTGCCAGCGGCGACAGGGACTTAGGAGGGACCCAGTACTTC. As protein: CASGDRDLGGTQYF. Together with reference TRBV7-2 and TRBJ2-5, the CDR3 gives the full variable domain: GAGVSQSPSNKVTEKGKDVELRCDPISGHTALYWYRQSLGQGLEFLIYFQGNSAPDKSGLPSDRFSAERTGGSVSTLTIQRTQQEDSAVYLCASGDRDLGGTQYFGPGTRLLVL.

The genes are TRBV18 and TRBJ1-2; 9 nucleotides line up with TRBD1. Germline CDR1 reads KGHSH; CDR2 reads LQKENI. V trimming: 6 bases; J trimming: 7 bases; junction bases outside the gene matches: 6. The CDR3 loop spans 13 amino acids. The CDR3 spells CASSRDREGGYTF. CDR3 nucleotides: TGTGCCAGCTCCCGGGACAGGGAGGGTGGCTACACCTTC.

The chain joins TRBV27 to TRBJ2-2; maybe TRBD1 (6 bases). CDR1 and CDR2 from the germline V gene are MNHEY and SMNVEV (reference sequence). With 5 bases removed from V and 0 bases from J, the gap between germline ends came to 7 bases. The CDR3 has 14 residues. DNA of the CDR3: TGTGCCAGCAGTGGGGACACGAACACCGGGGAGCTGTTTTTT. This gives the protein CASSGDTNTGELFF.

The chain uses TRBV5-4 and TRBJ1-2; perhaps TRBD1 as D (6 bases). Germline values: CDR1 SGHNT, CDR2 YYREEE (reference sequence). The ends were cut back, 0 bases at V and 4 bases at J, with 7 bases in the middle. This CDR3 is 13 amino acids long. The CDR3: CASSLGQVYGYTF. CDR3 DNA sequence: TGTGCCAGCAGCTTGGGACAGGTCTATGGCTACACCTTC.

The chain links TRBV30 to TRBJ1-2, with 10 positions matching TRBD1. The CDR3 is 12 residues long. CDR1 is GTSNPN and CDR2 is SVGIG in the germline V gene (reference sequence). V gave up 8 bases and J gave up 2 bases; unmatched junction bases: 2. CDR3 sequence: CAGTGANYGYTF. DNA for the CDR3: TGTGCCGGGACAGGGGCCAACTATGGCTACACCTTC.

V gene TRBV13 combines with J gene TRBJ2-2; 8 bases are a match to TRBD1. CDR1 and CDR2 from the germline V gene are PRHDT and FYEKMQ (reference sequence). Trimming cost V 1 base and J 0 bases; bases outside gene matches: 1. The CDR3 covers 16 residues. The CDR3 region is CASSLEGQANTGELFF. The CDR3 DNA sequence: TGTGCCAGCAGCTTAGAGGGACAGGCGAACACCGGGGAGCTGTTTTTT.